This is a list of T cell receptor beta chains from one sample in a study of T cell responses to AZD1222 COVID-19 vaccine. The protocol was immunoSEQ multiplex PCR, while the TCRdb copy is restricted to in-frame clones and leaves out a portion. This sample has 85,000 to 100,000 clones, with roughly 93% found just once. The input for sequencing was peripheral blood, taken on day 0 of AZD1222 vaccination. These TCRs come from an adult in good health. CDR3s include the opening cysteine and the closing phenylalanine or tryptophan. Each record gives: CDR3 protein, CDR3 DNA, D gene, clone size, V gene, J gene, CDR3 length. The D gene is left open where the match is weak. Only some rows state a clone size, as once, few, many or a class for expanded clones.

cdr3_aa: CASSLGQVRSYEQYF; cdr3_nt: TGTGCCAGCAGCCTCGGACAGGTCAGGTCCTACGAGCAGTACTTC; d_call: TRBD1; clone_size: few; v_call: TRBV3-1/TRBV3-2; j_call: TRBJ2-7; cdr3_length: 15
cdr3_aa: CATSDPQGFGGYTF; cdr3_nt: TGTGCCACCAGCGATCCTCAGGGGTTTGGGGGCTACACCTTC; d_call: .; clone_size: .; v_call: TRBV24-1; j_call: TRBJ1-2; cdr3_length: 14
cdr3_aa: CASSSITSGAGNEQFF; cdr3_nt: TGTGCCAGCAGTTCGATAACTAGCGGGGCTGGTAATGAGCAGTTCTTC; d_call: TRBD2; clone_size: .; v_call: TRBV6-5; j_call: TRBJ2-1; cdr3_length: 16
cdr3_aa: CASSAGQVNYGYTF; cdr3_nt: TGTGCCAGCAGCGCGGGACAAGTCAACTATGGCTACACCTTC; d_call: .; clone_size: .; v_call: TRBV5-5; j_call: TRBJ1-2; cdr3_length: 14
cdr3_aa: CASSVASNQPQHF; cdr3_nt: TGTGCCAGCAGCGTAGCTAGCAATCAGCCCCAGCATTTT; d_call: .; clone_size: once; v_call: TRBV9; j_call: TRBJ1-5; cdr3_length: 13
cdr3_aa: CASSEGPVGYGYTF; cdr3_nt: TGCGCCAGCAGTGAGGGACCCGTCGGCTATGGCTACACCTTC; d_call: .; clone_size: .; v_call: TRBV10-1; j_call: TRBJ1-2; cdr3_length: 14
cdr3_aa: CASSQDRIGASGAETQYF; cdr3_nt: TGCGCCAGCAGCCAAGATAGGATTGGAGCTAGCGGGGCGGAGACCCAGTACTTC; d_call: TRBD2; clone_size: .; v_call: TRBV4-1; j_call: TRBJ2-5; cdr3_length: 18
cdr3_aa: CASSPGTGRGYTF; cdr3_nt: TGTGCCAGCAGCCCGGGGACAGGGAGAGGCTACACCTTC; d_call: TRBD1; clone_size: .; v_call: TRBV7-3; j_call: TRBJ1-2; cdr3_length: 13
cdr3_aa: CASSLSGGNTGELFF; cdr3_nt: TGTGCCAGCAGCCTTAGCGGGGGGAACACCGGGGAGCTGTTTTTT; d_call: TRBD2; clone_size: .; v_call: TRBV7-9; j_call: TRBJ2-2; cdr3_length: 15
cdr3_aa: CASSPGGGPEAFF; cdr3_nt: TGTGCCAGCAGCCCTGGAGGGGGCCCGGAAGCTTTCTTT; d_call: TRBD1; clone_size: .; v_call: TRBV9; j_call: TRBJ1-1; cdr3_length: 13
cdr3_aa: CASSYYWGEAFF; cdr3_nt: TGTGCCAGCAGTTACTATTGGGGGGAAGCTTTCTTT; d_call: .; clone_size: .; v_call: TRBV6-5; j_call: TRBJ1-1; cdr3_length: 12
cdr3_aa: CASSISPGGRRTEAFF; cdr3_nt: TGTGCCAGTAGTATCTCACCGGGGGGTCGAAGGACTGAAGCTTTCTTT; d_call: .; clone_size: .; v_call: TRBV19; j_call: TRBJ1-1; cdr3_length: 16
cdr3_aa: CASRPFGGLRTTGNTIYF; cdr3_nt: TGTGCCAGCAGGCCTTTCGGGGGTCTACGAACTACTGGAAACACCATATATTTT; d_call: .; clone_size: .; v_call: TRBV2; j_call: TRBJ1-3; cdr3_length: 18
cdr3_aa: CASSTDRNREAFF; cdr3_nt: TGTGCCAGCAGTACGGACAGGAATAGGGAAGCTTTCTTT; d_call: TRBD1; clone_size: .; v_call: TRBV11-2; j_call: TRBJ1-1; cdr3_length: 13
cdr3_aa: CASSPQGHYGYTF; cdr3_nt: TGTGCCAGCTCACCACAGGGGCACTATGGCTACACCTTC; d_call: .; clone_size: .; v_call: TRBV18; j_call: TRBJ1-2; cdr3_length: 13
cdr3_aa: CASSSLTSGGALETQYF; cdr3_nt: TGTGCCAGCAGCTCACTGACTAGCGGGGGGGCCCTAGAGACCCAGTACTTC; d_call: TRBD2; clone_size: .; v_call: TRBV11-2; j_call: TRBJ2-5; cdr3_length: 17